The 2 T cell receptor beta chains presented below share a single source sample, sequenced in a study of blood T cell dynamics during melanoma immunotherapy. Sequencing used immunoSEQ multiplex PCR; TCRdb keeps in-frame clones, though not all of them. Altogether about 15,000 clones are present, about 86% being singletons, with the ten largest covering 4.4%. The time point: pre-treatment baseline. The sequenced sample was blood, obtained from a patient treated with checkpoint blockade. These receptors came from a human donor with melanoma.

J is TRBJ1-4 and V is TRBV9, with D uncertain. The germline V and J ends were trimmed by 0 bases and 8 bases, with 14 bases remaining between them. This CDR3 is built from 15 residues. From germline, CDR1 is SGDLS and CDR2 YYNGEE. CDR3 nucleotides: TGTGCCAGCAGCGTAGCCTTGGGCACTGGGGAAAAACTGTTTTTT. This gives the protein CASSVALGTGEKLFF.

This chain connects TRBV21-1 to TRBJ2-6; TRBD1, the D gene given by the table, was not confirmed from the DNA. TRBV21-1 is a pseudogene. The CDR3 is 15 residues long. CDR3 protein: CASSKGGPGANVLTF. In DNA, the CDR3 is TGTGCCAGCAGCAAAGGGGGGCCAGGGGCCAACGTCCTGACTTTC.